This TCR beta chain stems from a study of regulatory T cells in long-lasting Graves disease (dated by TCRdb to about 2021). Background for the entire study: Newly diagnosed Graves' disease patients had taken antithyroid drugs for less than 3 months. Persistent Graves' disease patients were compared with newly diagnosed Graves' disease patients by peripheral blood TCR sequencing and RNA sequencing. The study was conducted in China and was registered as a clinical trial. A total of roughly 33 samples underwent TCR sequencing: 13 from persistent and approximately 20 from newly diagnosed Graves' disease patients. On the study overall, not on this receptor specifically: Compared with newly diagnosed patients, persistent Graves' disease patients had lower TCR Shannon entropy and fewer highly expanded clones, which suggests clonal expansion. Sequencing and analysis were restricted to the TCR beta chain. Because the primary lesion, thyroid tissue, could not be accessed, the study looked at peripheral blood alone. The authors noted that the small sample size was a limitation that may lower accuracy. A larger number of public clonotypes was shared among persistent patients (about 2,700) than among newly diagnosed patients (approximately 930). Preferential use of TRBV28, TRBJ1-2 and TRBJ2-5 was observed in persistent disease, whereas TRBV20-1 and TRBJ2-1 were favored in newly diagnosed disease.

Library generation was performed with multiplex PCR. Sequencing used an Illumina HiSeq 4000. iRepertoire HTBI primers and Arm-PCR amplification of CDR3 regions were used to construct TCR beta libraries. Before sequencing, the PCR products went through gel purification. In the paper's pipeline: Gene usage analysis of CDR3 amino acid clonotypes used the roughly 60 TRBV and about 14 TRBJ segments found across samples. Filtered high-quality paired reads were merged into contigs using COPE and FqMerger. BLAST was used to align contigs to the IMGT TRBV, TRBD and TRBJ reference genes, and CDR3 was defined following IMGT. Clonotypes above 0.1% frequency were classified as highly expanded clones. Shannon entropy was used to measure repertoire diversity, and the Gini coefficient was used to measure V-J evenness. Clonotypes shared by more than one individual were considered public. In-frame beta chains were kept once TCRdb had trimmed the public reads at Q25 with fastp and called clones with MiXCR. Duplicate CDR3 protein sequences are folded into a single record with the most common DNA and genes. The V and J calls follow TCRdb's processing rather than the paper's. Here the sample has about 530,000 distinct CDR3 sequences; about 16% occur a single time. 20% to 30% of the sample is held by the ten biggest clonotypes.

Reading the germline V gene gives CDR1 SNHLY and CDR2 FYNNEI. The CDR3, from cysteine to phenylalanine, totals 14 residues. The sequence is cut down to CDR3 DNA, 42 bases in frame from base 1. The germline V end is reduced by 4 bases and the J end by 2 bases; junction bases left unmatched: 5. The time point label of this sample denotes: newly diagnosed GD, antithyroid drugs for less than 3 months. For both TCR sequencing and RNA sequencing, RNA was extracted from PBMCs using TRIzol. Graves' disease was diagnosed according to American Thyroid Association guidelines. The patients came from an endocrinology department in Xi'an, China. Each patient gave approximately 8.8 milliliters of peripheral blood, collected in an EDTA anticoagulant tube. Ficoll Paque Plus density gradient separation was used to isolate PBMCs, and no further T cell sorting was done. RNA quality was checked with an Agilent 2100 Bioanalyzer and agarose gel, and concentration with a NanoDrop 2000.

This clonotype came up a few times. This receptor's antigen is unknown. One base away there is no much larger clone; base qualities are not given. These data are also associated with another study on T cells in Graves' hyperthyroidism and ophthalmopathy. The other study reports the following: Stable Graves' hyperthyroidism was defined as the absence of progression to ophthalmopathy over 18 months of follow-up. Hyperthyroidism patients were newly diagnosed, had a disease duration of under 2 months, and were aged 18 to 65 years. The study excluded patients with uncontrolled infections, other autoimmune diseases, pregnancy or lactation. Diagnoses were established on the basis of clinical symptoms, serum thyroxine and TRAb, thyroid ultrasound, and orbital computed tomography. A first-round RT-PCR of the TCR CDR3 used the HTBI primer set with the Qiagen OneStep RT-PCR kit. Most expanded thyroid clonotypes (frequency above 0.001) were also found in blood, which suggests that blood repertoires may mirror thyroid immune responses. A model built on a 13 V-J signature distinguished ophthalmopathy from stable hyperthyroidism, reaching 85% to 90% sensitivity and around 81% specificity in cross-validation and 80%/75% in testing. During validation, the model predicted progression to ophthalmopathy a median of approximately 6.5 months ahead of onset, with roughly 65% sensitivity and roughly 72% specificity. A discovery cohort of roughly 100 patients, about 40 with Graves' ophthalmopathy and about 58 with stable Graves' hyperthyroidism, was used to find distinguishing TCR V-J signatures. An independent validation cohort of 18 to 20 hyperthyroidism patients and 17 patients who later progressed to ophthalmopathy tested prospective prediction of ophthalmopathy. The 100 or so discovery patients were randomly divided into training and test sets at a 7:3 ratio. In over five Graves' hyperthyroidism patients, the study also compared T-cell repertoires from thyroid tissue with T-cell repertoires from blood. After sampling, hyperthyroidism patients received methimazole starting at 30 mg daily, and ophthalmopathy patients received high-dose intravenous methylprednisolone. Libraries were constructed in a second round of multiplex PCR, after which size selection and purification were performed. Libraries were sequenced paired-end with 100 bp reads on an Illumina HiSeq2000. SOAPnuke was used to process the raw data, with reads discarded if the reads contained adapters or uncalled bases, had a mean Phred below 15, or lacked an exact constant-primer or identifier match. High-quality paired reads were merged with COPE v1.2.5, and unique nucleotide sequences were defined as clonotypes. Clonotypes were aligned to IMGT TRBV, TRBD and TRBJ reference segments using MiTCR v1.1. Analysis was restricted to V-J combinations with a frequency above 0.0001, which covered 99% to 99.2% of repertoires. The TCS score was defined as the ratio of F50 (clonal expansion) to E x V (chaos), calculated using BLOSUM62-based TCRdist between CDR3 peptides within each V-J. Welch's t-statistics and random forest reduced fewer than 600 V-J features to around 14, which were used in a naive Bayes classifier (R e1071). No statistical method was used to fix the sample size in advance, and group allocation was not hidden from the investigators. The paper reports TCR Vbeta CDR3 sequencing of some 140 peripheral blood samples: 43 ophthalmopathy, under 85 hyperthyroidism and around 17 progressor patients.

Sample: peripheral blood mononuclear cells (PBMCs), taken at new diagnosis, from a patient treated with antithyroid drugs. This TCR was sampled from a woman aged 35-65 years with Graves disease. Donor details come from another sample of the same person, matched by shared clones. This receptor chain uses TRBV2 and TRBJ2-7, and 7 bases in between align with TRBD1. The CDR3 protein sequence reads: CASSGDRGAYEQYF. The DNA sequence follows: TGTGCCAGCAGTGGGGACAGAGGAGCCTACGAGCAGTACTTC.